The 30 T cell receptor beta chains below come from one sample, sequenced in a study of T cells after yellow fever vaccination. TCRdb independently ran MiXCR on the 5' RACE reads; one entry per CDR3 protein. In the table there are fewer than 400,000 distinct CDR3 sequences, roughly a tenth of which are singletons. The sequenced sample was CD4+ T cells sorted from PBMCs, obtained 45 days after the yellow fever booster vaccination. All receptors derive from a man between 18 and 29 years old who received the YFV17D yellow fever vaccine.

This clonotype has just a few counts. The chain combines TRBV5-4 with TRBJ2-1, with D hard to call. Germline loops: CDR1 SGHNT, CDR2 YYREEE (reference sequence). Trimming shortened V by 3 bases and J by 3 bases, and 7 bases separated the two germline ends. CDR3 length equals 13 residues. CDR3 in DNA: TGTGCCAGCAGCTCGGACGTCTACAATGAGCAGTTCTTC. It yields the protein CASSSDVYNEQFF.

This chain links TRBV24-1 with TRBJ2-2; perhaps TRBD2 as D (6 bases). The CDR3 runs to 16 residues. Germline values: CDR1 KGHDR, CDR2 SFDVKD. Trimming cost V 4 bases and J 3 bases, with 14 bases left between them. The CDR3: CATSDPTGTYTGELFF. CDR3 sequence (DNA): TGTGCCACCAGTGACCCTACCGGGACTTACACCGGGGAGCTGTTTTTT.

The rearrangement links TRBV6-2 or TRBV6-3 to TRBJ2-7; D unresolved. The CDR3 is made up of 14 amino acids. Per the germline V gene, CDR1 is MNHEY and CDR2 is SVGEGT. The germline V and J ends were trimmed by 2 bases and 3 bases, with 11 bases remaining between them. CDR3 DNA sequence: TGTGCCAGCAGTTACGGGCTCCCGAACTACGAGCAGTACGTC. It yields the protein CASSYGLPNYEQYV.

The DNA for the CDR3 is TGTGCCAGCAGTTACGCCGGGACTAGCGGAGATACGCAGTATTTT. This codes for CASSYAGTSGDTQYF. This chain joins TRBV6-5 and TRBJ2-3; 11 bases line up with TRBD2. The germline V gene encodes CDR1 MNHEY and CDR2 SVGAGI. This CDR3 spans 15 amino acids. With 2 bases clipped from V and 5 bases from J, the junction kept 3 bases outside the gene matches.

This clonotype came up many times. The CDR3 DNA reads TGTGCCAGCAGCCCTAGACCCACTGGTACCGGGGAGCTGTTTTTT. Translating gives CASSPRPTGTGELFF. V and J are TRBV12-3 or TRBV12-4 and TRBJ2-2; D not certain. With 6 bases removed from V and 5 bases from J, the gap between germline ends came to 16 bases. The CDR3 is 15 residues long.

The chain employs TRBV4-2 and TRBJ1-6, with 7 positions matching TRBD1. The germline V gene has CDR1 LGHNA and CDR2 YNFKEQ. The length of the CDR3 is 12 residues. V lost 4 bases and J lost 9; bases outside the gene matches: 0. Written as DNA, the CDR3 is TGTGCCAGCAGCCGGACAGGTTCACCCCTCCACTTT. Its translation: CASSRTGSPLHF.

This clonotype was detected only a few times. This chain uses TRBV7-3 with TRBJ2-6; tentative D call: TRBD1 (6 bases). Trimming stripped 3 bases from V and 2 bases from J, with 11 bases between. The CDR3 runs 16 residues. CDR1 SGHTA and CDR2 FQGTGA come from the germline V gene. CDR3 region: CASSFLGQTGANVLTF. DNA for the CDR3: TGTGCCAGCAGCTTTCTCGGACAGACTGGGGCCAACGTCCTGACTTTC. Full variable domain (remainder filled in from reference TRBV7-3 and TRBJ2-6): GAGVSQTPSNKVTEKGKYVELRCDPISGHTALYWYRQSLGQGPEFLIYFQGTGAADDSGLPNDRFFAVRPEGSVSTLKIQRTERGDSAVYLCASSFLGQTGANVLTFGAGSRLTVL.

The V call is TRBV16, the J call TRBJ2-5; 8 bases align to TRBD1. This CDR3 comprises 15 residues. V gave up 0 bases and J gave up 2 bases; unmatched junction bases: 2. Germline lookup yields CDR1 KGHSY and CDR2 FQNENV. The CDR3 region is CASSQSRTGQETQYF. CDR3 sequence (DNA): TGTGCCAGCAGCCAATCGCGGACAGGGCAAGAGACCCAGTACTTC.

The chain combines TRBV9 with TRBJ1-1; D not certain. This CDR3 region has 14 residues. Germline CDR1 is SGDLS and CDR2 is YYNGEE. The ends were cut back, 0 bases at V and 2 bases at J, with 8 bases in the middle. CDR3 nucleotide sequence: TGTGCCAGCAGCGTAGCTTGGGGAAACACTGAAGCTTTCTTT. Its protein is CASSVAWGNTEAFF.

This chain joins TRBV5-4 and TRBJ1-1, with D possibly matching TRBD1 (5 bases). Germline V gene data show CDR1 as SGHNT and CDR2 as YYREEE (reference sequence). There are 17 residues in the CDR3. V lost 3 bases, J lost 1 base, and 19 bases lay in between. CDR3 amino acids: CASSSYPGRQTNTEAFF. The CDR3 nucleotides read TGTGCCAGCAGCTCCTACCCCGGAAGACAGACGAACACTGAAGCTTTCTTT.

The CDR3 sequence: CAAAARGTAIFPDTQYF. CDR3 bases: TGTGCCGCAGCGGCCCGAGGGACAGCAATTTTCCCAGATACGCAGTATTTT. This rearrangement joins TRBV2 to TRBJ2-3; 7 bases fit TRBD1. The germline V gene has CDR1 SNHLY and CDR2 FYNNEI. V lost 11 bases to trimming and J lost 4 bases; unmatched junction nucleotides: 21. This CDR3 contains 17 residues.

The table lists this clonotype with a few counts. One junction end does not reproduce the germline sequence, and a read error may be involved. This chain joins TRBV5-1 and TRBJ2-5; TRBD2 might be the D (6 bases). The germline gives CDR1 SGHRS, CDR2 YFSETQ. The CDR3 contains 15 residues. The CDR3 nucleotides read TGCGCCAGCAGCTTGGCGGGGAGGACCCAAGAGAACCAGTACTTC. Translation: CASSLAGRTQENQYF.

This chain uses TRBV20-1 with TRBJ2-5; no reliable D call. CDR1 is DFQATT and CDR2 is SNEGSKA in the germline V gene (reference sequence). The V end lost 5 bases, the J end lost 4 bases, and 14 bases lay between the germline ends. The length of the CDR3 is 13 residues. CDR3 in DNA: TGCAGTGCTCCGGGCCAAAACGGAGAGACCCAGTACTTC. Encoded protein: CSAPGQNGETQYF.

This clonotype has just a few counts. V usage is TRBV6-5 and J usage is TRBJ1-3; 7 nucleotides line up with TRBD1. Germline assignment: CDR1 MNHEY and CDR2 SVGAGI. Trimming at V came to 4 bases and at J to 4 bases, leaving 4 bases not matched to a gene. CDR3 length: 14 residues. CDR3 amino acids: CASSSTGVGNTIYF. CDR3 sequence (DNA): TGTGCCAGCAGTTCCACAGGGGTCGGAAACACCATATATTTT.

This clonotype was recorded once. This chain connects TRBV9 to TRBJ1-2; D is possibly TRBD1 (5 bases). Trimming shortened V by 2 bases and J by 4 bases, and 12 bases separated the two germline ends. Germline lookup yields CDR1 SGDLS and CDR2 YYNGEE. This CDR3 has 14 amino acids. Here the CDR3 reads CASSVDGTRYGYTF. DNA of the CDR3: TGTGCCAGCAGCGTTGACGGGACGCGCTATGGCTACACCTTC.

This clonotype has a handful of counts. This chain connects TRBV6-1 to TRBJ1-1; TRBD1 agrees at 7 bases. V lost 4 bases, J lost 0 bases, and 5 bases stayed unmatched. This CDR3 region has 15 residues. Germline V gene data show CDR1 as MNHNS and CDR2 as SASEGT. In DNA, the CDR3 is TGTGCCAGCAGTGCCCGGACAGGTTTGAACACTGAAGCTTTCTTT. Its translation: CASSARTGLNTEAFF.

The chain is built from TRBV9 and TRBJ2-7; the match to TRBD1 covers 8 bases. Germline V gene data show CDR1 as SGDLS and CDR2 as YYNGEE. Trimming took 3 bases from V and 6 from J; bases not matched to a gene: 2. CDR3 size: 12 residues. The CDR3 protein is CASSAGQGEQYF. For the CDR3, the DNA is TGTGCCAGCAGCGCCGGACAGGGCGAGCAGTACTTC.

This clonotype was seen more than once but under ten times. The genes are TRBV20-1 and TRBJ1-2; D is undetermined. Germline V gives CDR1 DFQATT, CDR2 SNEGSKA (reference sequence). The CDR3 totals 12 residues. CDR3 loop: CSTPNRNYGYTF. The CDR3 bases are TGCAGCACGCCAAACCGTAACTATGGCTACACCTTC.

The V and J genes are TRBV9 and TRBJ2-1, with 12 bases that match TRBD2. The CDR3 spans 18 residues. J gave up 6 bases and V 1 base, and 11 bases lay outside the gene matches. In germline, CDR1 is SGDLS, CDR2 YYNGEE. The CDR3 here is CASSVSAKLAGGLNEQFF. In nucleotides, the CDR3 is TGTGCCAGCAGCGTATCCGCCAAACTAGCGGGGGGCCTCAATGAGCAGTTCTTC.

This clonotype was counted between two and nine times. This chain connects TRBV6-2 or TRBV6-3 to TRBJ2-1; a possible D gene is TRBD2 (7 bases). The germline gives CDR1 MNHEY, CDR2 SVGEGT. This CDR3 region has 14 residues. V lost 6 bases to trimming and J lost 8 bases, with 17 bases between them. The CDR3: CASSSTGGRDEQFF. Here the CDR3 DNA reads TGTGCCAGCAGCAGCACGGGGGGCCGAGATGAGCAGTTCTTC.

This sequence joins TRBV5-1 and TRBJ2-2; D is possibly TRBD1 (6 bases). The CDR3 spans 15 residues. Germline loops: CDR1 SGHRS, CDR2 YFSETQ. Trimming cost V 4 bases and J 5 bases, with 15 bases left between them. Here the CDR3 reads CASSITGMGTGELFF. CDR3 nucleotides: TGCGCCAGCAGCATAACAGGGATGGGGACCGGGGAGCTGTTTTTT.

This clonotype was counted only a few times. The chain joins TRBV27 to TRBJ1-1, with TRBD1 matching 7 bases. Germline values: CDR1 MNHEY, CDR2 SMNVEV (reference sequence). J gave up 4 bases and V 6 bases, and 8 bases lay outside the gene matches. The CDR3 contains 14 residues. The CDR3 protein is CASRLTGYGTEAFF. DNA of the CDR3: TGTGCCAGCAGGCTGACAGGGTACGGCACTGAAGCTTTCTTT.

This clonotype was seen many times. The chain uses TRBV7-9 and TRBJ2-7; possibly TRBD2 for D (5 bases). Trimming removed 1 base from V and 2 bases from J, with 6 bases in between. CDR1 is SEHNR and CDR2 is FQNEAQ in the germline V gene (reference sequence). The CDR3 is 13 residues long. The CDR3 nucleotides are TGTGCCAGCAGCTTAGGCGGGCCCTACGAGCAGTACGTC. Translating it yields CASSLGGPYEQYV.

This chain connects TRBV4-3 to TRBJ1-1; possible D gene TRBD1, 5 bases. This CDR3 region has 18 residues. Germline CDR1 reads LGHNA; CDR2 reads YSLEER. V lost 0 bases and J lost 7, with 24 bases in between. Here the CDR3 DNA reads TGCGCCAGCAGCCAAGATTACACAGGCACGGGGGGTGGGGATGAAGCTTTCTTT. It yields the protein CASSQDYTGTGGGDEAFF.

The rearrangement links TRBV5-1 to TRBJ1-4; maybe TRBD1 (6 bases). The CDR3 consists of 14 residues. V was pared by 3 bases and J by 6 bases, with 12 bases between. CDR1 SGHRS and CDR2 YFSETQ come from the germline V gene. CDR3 sequence: CASSYRDKDEKLFF. CDR3 DNA sequence: TGCGCCAGCAGCTACCGGGACAAGGATGAAAAACTGTTTTTT.

This clonotype came up many times. This chain uses TRBV5-1 with TRBJ1-4; TRBD1 is a possible D gene (5 bases). The V end lost 5 bases, the J end lost 8 bases, and 13 bases lay between the germline ends. Germline lookup yields CDR1 SGHRS and CDR2 YFSETQ. The CDR3 runs 13 residues. CDR3 in amino acids: CASRQDTSEKLFF. The DNA of the CDR3 is TGCGCCAGCAGACAGGACACGTCAGAAAAACTGTTTTTT.

The chain joins TRBV28 to TRBJ2-1; D uncertain. V was clipped by 8 bases and J by 6 bases, with 8 bases between them. CDR1 is MDHEN and CDR2 is SYDVKM in the germline V gene. The CDR3 consists of 11 residues. The CDR3 bases are TGTGCCAGCGGGTTCCTCAATGAGCAGTTCTTC. The encoded protein is CASGFLNEQFF.

The V and J genes are TRBV10-1 and TRBJ1-5; D not resolved. Trimming removed 5 bases at V and 2 bases at J, with 10 bases between. The CDR3 runs 14 residues. Germline CDR1 WNHNN, CDR2 SYGVQD (reference sequence). The CDR3 here is CASSMGIGNQPQHF. In DNA form, the CDR3 reads TGCGCCAGCAGTATGGGGATTGGCAATCAGCCCCAGCATTTT.

The table lists this clonotype with a few counts. The J gene is TRBJ1-1, the V gene TRBV28, with 10 nucleotides matching TRBD1. CDR3 length equals 13 residues. The trim removed 0 bases at V and 12 bases at J, leaving 4 bases unmatched. Looked up from germline, CDR1 is MDHEN and CDR2 is SYDVKM. CDR3 bases: TGTGCCAGCAGTTTATGGGACAGGGGGAGATCTTTCTTT. This encodes CASSLWDRGRSFF.

The chain links TRBV5-1 to TRBJ1-2; 7 bases fit TRBD1. The CDR3 consists of 16 residues. The germline CDR1 and CDR2 sequences are SGHRS and YFSETQ. V was clipped by 0 bases and J by 0 bases; unmatched bases: 5. In nucleotides, the CDR3 is TGCGCCAGCAGCTTGGACAGGGGTTTAGCTAACTATGGCTACACCTTC. Its translation: CASSLDRGLANYGYTF.